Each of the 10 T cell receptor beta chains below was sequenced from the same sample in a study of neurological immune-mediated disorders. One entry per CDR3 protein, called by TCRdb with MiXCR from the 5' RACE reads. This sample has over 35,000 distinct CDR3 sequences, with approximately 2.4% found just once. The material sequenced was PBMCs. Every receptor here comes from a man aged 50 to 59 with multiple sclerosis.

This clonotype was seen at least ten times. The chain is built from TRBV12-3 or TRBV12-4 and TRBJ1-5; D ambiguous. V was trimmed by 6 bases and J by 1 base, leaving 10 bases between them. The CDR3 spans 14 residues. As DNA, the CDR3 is TGTGCCAGCAGCAAGAGTCGAAGCAATCAGCCCCAGCATTTT. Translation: CASSKSRSNQPQHF.

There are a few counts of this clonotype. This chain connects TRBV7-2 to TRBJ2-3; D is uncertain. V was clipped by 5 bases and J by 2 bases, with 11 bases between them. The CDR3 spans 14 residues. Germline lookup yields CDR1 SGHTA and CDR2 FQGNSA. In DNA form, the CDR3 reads TGTGCCAGCAGCGCGCTCAAGGTCACAGATACGCAGTATTTT. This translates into CASSALKVTDTQYF. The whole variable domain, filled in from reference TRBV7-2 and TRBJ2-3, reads GAGVSQSPSNKVTEKGKDVELRCDPISGHTALYWYRQSLGQGLEFLIYFQGNSAPDKSGLPSDRFSAERTGGSVSTLTIQRTQQEDSAVYLCASSALKVTDTQYFGPGTRLTVL.

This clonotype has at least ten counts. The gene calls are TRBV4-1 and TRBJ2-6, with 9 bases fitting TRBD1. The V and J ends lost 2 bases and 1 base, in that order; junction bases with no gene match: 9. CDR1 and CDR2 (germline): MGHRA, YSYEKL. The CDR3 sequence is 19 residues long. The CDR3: CASSQFGAQGASGANVLTF. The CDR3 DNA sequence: TGCGCCAGCAGCCAATTTGGGGCACAGGGGGCTTCTGGGGCCAACGTCCTGACTTTC.

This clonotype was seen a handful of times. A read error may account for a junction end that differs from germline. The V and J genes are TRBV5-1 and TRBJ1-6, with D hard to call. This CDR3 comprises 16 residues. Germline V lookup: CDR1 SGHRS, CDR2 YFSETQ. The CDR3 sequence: CASSRTESSYNSPLNF. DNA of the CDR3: TGCGCCAGCAGCCGGACTGAAAGCTCCTATAATTCACCCCTCAACTTT. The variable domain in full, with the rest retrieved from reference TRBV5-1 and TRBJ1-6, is KAGVTQTPRYLIKTRGQQVTLSCSPISGHRSVSWYQQTPGQGLQFLFEYFSETQRNKGNFPGRFSGRQFSNSRSEMNVSTLELGDSALYLCASSRTESSYNSPLNFGNGTRLTVT.

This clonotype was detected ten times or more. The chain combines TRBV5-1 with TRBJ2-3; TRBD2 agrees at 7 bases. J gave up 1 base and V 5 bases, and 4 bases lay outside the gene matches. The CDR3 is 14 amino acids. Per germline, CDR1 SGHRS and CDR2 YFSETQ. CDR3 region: CASSGGRGTDTQYF. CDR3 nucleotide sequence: TGCGCCAGCAGTGGTGGGAGGGGCACAGATACGCAGTATTTT.

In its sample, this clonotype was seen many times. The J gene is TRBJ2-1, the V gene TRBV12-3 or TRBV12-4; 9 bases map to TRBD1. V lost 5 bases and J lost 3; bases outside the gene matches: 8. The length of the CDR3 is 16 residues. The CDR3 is CASSGGQGGLYNEQFF. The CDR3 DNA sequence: TGTGCCAGCAGTGGGGGACAGGGAGGGCTCTACAATGAGCAGTTCTTC.

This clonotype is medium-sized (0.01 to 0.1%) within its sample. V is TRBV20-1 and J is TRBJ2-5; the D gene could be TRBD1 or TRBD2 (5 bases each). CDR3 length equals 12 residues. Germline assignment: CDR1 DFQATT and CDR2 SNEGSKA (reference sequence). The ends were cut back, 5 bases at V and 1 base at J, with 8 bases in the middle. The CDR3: CSAPGTQETQYF. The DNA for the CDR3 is TGCAGTGCTCCCGGGACCCAAGAGACCCAGTACTTC.

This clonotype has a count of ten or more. The CDR3 DNA reads as TGTGCCAGCAGCCCGACAGGGGGAAATGAAAAACTGTTTTTT. This gives the protein CASSPTGGNEKLFF. The chain uses TRBV6-5 and TRBJ1-4; 9 bases are a match to TRBD1. Per germline, CDR1 MNHEY and CDR2 SVGAGI. The V gene end was trimmed by 6 bases and the J gene end by 5 bases; junction bases not matched to a gene: 4. The CDR3 loop spans 14 amino acids.

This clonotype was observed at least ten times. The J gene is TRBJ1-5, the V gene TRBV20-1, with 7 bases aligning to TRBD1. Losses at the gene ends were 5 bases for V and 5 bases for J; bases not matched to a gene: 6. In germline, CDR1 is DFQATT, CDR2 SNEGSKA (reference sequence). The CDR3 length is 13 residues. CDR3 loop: CSAPGGGDQPQHF. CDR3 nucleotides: TGCAGTGCTCCAGGGGGAGGGGATCAGCCCCAGCATTTT.

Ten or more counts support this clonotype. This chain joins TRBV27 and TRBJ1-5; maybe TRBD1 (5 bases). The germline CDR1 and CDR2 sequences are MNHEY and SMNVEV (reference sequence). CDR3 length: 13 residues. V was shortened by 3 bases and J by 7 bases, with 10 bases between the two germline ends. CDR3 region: CASSFMGRQPQHF. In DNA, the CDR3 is TGTGCCAGCAGTTTTATGGGGCGGCAGCCCCAGCATTTT.